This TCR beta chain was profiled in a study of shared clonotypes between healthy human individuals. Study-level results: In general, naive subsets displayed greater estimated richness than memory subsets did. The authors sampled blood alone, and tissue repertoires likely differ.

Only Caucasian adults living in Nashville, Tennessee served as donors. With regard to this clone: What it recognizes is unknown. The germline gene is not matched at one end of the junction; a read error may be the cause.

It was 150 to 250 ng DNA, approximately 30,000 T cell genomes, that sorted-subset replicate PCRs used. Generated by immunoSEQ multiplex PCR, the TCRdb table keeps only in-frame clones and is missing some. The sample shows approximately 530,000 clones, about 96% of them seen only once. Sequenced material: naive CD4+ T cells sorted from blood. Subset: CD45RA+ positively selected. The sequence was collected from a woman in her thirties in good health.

CDR3 DNA sequence: TGCGCCAGCAGCGGGACAGGGGGCGTGAAGACTGAAGCTTTCTTT. Its translation: CASSGTGGVKTEAFF. The V and J genes are TRBV10-2 and TRBJ1-1, with 12 bases identical to TRBD1. This CDR3 contains 15 residues. Germline V gives CDR1 WSHSY, CDR2 SAAADI.